A selection of T cell receptor beta chains follows, all from one sample in a study of regulatory T cells in long-lasting Graves disease. Via MiXCR, TCRdb re-called the multiplex PCR reads, giving one row per CDR3 protein. The table has about 610,000 distinct CDR3 sequences, about 16% seen once. These data were also reused for a study on T cells in Graves' hyperthyroidism and ophthalmopathy.

The starting material was peripheral blood mononuclear cells (PBMCs), obtained at new diagnosis, from a patient treated with antithyroid drugs. The source is a man aged 18 to 30 with Graves disease. The CDR3 runs from the conserved cysteine through the conserved F or W. D genes are given only for firm matches. Clone size is not always given. Where it is, it says once, few, many or a class for expanded clones.

d_gene	v_gene	abundance	j_gene	CDR3nt	CDR3aa
-	TRBV6-1	many	TRBJ1-1	TGTGCCAGCAGTAGTACGTGGGGAGTGAACACTGAAGCTTTCTTT	CASSSTWGVNTEAFF
-	TRBV5-4	few	TRBJ2-3	TGTGCCAGCAGCTTACCCAAGCTCACAGATACGCAGTATTTT	CASSLPKLTDTQYF
-	TRBV5-1	few	TRBJ1-3	TGCGCCAGCAGCTTGGCCGGGGATGGAAACACCATATATTTT	CASSLAGDGNTIYF
TRBD2	TRBV6-5	-	TRBJ2-5	TGTGCCAGCAGTTACGGGGGGGGAAGGTGGGAGACCCAGTACTTC	CASSYGGGRWETQYF
-	TRBV7-2	-	TRBJ2-2	TGTGCCAGCAGCTTAGGCGGGCACACCGGGGAGCTGTTTTTT	CASSLGGHTGELFF
-	TRBV29-1	few	TRBJ1-2	TGCAGCGTTGAAGGGAATAACTATGGCTACACCTTC	CSVEGNNYGYTF
-	TRBV15	many	TRBJ1-5	TGTGCCACCAGCAGAGAAAGCAATCAGCCCCAGCATTTT	CATSRESNQPQHF
TRBD1	TRBV28	many	TRBJ1-5	TGTGCCAGCAGTCTGACAGGGGAAGGGAGCAATCAGCCCCAGCATTTT	CASSLTGEGSNQPQHF
-	TRBV4-1	few	TRBJ2-3	TGCGCCAGCAGCCAAGATAGACTCCGAGATACGCAGTATTTT	CASSQDRLRDTQYF
TRBD2	TRBV20-1	few	TRBJ2-7	TGCAGTGCTAGAGGGGATAGCGGGACCACCGGCAAGCAGTACTTC	CSARGDSGTTGKQYF
-	TRBV20-1	few	TRBJ1-5	TGCAGTGCTAGAATGGTGGGGCAGCCCCAGCATTTT	CSARMVGQPQHF
-	TRBV12-3/TRBV12-4	many	TRBJ1-5	TGTGCCAGCAGCCTACCAGGGGATAGCAATCAGCCCCAGCATTTT	CASSLPGDSNQPQHF
-	TRBV12-3/TRBV12-4	many	TRBJ1-2	TGTGCCAGCAGGTCCGGAAGAGGTGACTATGGCTACACCTTC	CASRSGRGDYGYTF
-	TRBV5-1	many	TRBJ2-2	TGCGCCAGCAGCGTAACGAACACCGGGGAGCTGTTTTTT	CASSVTNTGELFF
-	TRBV20-1	-	TRBJ1-3	TGCAGTGCTATGGACGGCAGGGTGGCGAAGATTTTTGGAAACACCATATATTTT	CSAMDGRVAKIFGNTIYF
-	TRBV14	-	TRBJ2-1	TGTGCCAGCAGCCAAGATCCGGCGGGGCCCTACAATGAGCAGTTCTTC	CASSQDPAGPYNEQFF
-	TRBV19	few	TRBJ2-2	TGTGCCAGTAGTTTCAGACAGAGGGGCGTCGCCGGGGAGCTGTTTTTT	CASSFRQRGVAGELFF
TRBD1	TRBV27	few	TRBJ1-6	TGTGCCAGCAGAGACGGAACAGGGGGCGGTTCACCCCTCCACTTT	CASRDGTGGGSPLHF
TRBD2	TRBV28	many	TRBJ2-7	TGTGCCAGCAGTTTGCGCGGGAGGGCCCCGTACGAGCAGTACTTC	CASSLRGRAPYEQYF
-	TRBV3-1	many	TRBJ2-1	TGTGCCAGCAGCCCGGATAGGGGTGAGCAGTTCTTC	CASSPDRGEQFF
TRBD2	TRBV30	-	TRBJ2-1	TGTGCCTGGTCCCCCTTCGGCGGGAGCCCCTACAATGAGCAGTTCTTC	CAWSPFGGSPYNEQFF
TRBD1	TRBV15	few	TRBJ2-5	TGTGCCACACGTGGGGACAGCCAAGAGACCCAGTACTTC	CATRGDSQETQYF
TRBD1	TRBV28	many	TRBJ2-7	TGTGCCAGCAGTTTTCCCGCCGAGGTGGACAGGGGGTTCCAGCAGTACTTC	CASSFPAEVDRGFQQYF
-	TRBV5-1	many	TRBJ2-7	TGCGCCAGCAGCGACCGGGACACCTCCTACGAGCAGTACTTC	CASSDRDTSYEQYF
-	TRBV18	many	TRBJ2-7	TGTGCCAGCTCACCGTCACAGGCCTCCTACGAGCAGTACTTC	CASSPSQASYEQYF
-	TRBV24-1	few	TRBJ2-4	TGTGCCACCAGTGACGATCTAGACAGCAAGGCCAAAAACATTCAGTACTTC	CATSDDLDSKAKNIQYF
-	TRBV5-1	-	TRBJ2-2	TGCGCCAGCAGCCCAGCCGACACCGGGGAGCTGCTTTTT	CASSPADTGELLF
-	TRBV11-2	few	TRBJ1-1	TGTGCCAGCAGCCCCCTCCCCCAGGAAGCTTTCTTT	CASSPLPQEAFF
-	TRBV24-1	few	TRBJ2-1	TGTGCCACCAGTGACCCACACAATGAGCAGTTCTTC	CATSDPHNEQFF
-	TRBV7-9	few	TRBJ2-7	TGTGCCAGCTCCTCGACAGGTGCTCTATACGAGCAGTACTTC	CASSSTGALYEQYF
-	TRBV5-1	-	TRBJ1-1	TGCGCCAGCCATCCCTTGACAGGCAACACTGAAGCTTTCTTT	CASHPLTGNTEAFF
TRBD1	TRBV3-1	-	TRBJ2-7	TGTGCCAGCAGCCAAGCGGGACAGGGCCCCTACGAGCAGTACTTC	CASSQAGQGPYEQYF
-	TRBV7-9	many	TRBJ2-1	TGTGCCAGCAGCTTAGTTGGGTCGGAGTACAATGAGCAGTTCTTC	CASSLVGSEYNEQFF
-	TRBV12-3/TRBV12-4	many	TRBJ1-6	TGTGCCAGCAGTCACGACGCACACGTTGGAAATTCACCCCTCCACTTT	CASSHDAHVGNSPLHF
-	TRBV6-2/TRBV6-3	many	TRBJ2-1	TGTGCCAGCAGTTTAGCGAGCTCCTACAATGAGCAGTTCTTC	CASSLASSYNEQFF
-	TRBV5-5	-	TRBJ2-1	TGCGCCAGCAGCGCGACTAAAAATGAGCAGTTCTTC	CASSATKNEQFF
TRBD2	TRBV4-1	few	TRBJ2-7	TGCGCCAGCAGCCAAGCCTCCGGGGGGGGACTCTGGGAGCAGTACTTC	CASSQASGGGLWEQYF
-	TRBV5-1	-	TRBJ2-2	TGCGCCAGCGGGTCAGCGGGGAACACCGGGGAGCTGTTTTTT	CASGSAGNTGELFF
-	TRBV5-1	few	TRBJ1-6	TGCGCCAGCAGCGCCGGGACGGTCTATTCACCCCTCCACTTT	CASSAGTVYSPLHF
-	TRBV27	many	TRBJ2-3	TGTGCCAGCAGTTCCCTCATCGGAGGGCAGTATTTT	CASSSLIGGQYF
TRBD2	TRBV5-1	many	TRBJ2-3	TGCGCCAGCAGCTTTCCTGAGCGGGAGGAGACAGATACGCAGTATTTT	CASSFPEREETDTQYF
TRBD2	TRBV20-1	many	TRBJ2-3	TGCAGTGCTAGCGGGAGGGCCTTGGGAGATACGCAGTATTTT	CSASGRALGDTQYF
-	TRBV5-1	many	TRBJ2-3	TGCGCCAGCAGCTTTACAGGGTGGGCAGATACGCAGTATTTT	CASSFTGWADTQYF
TRBD1	TRBV6-9	few	TRBJ2-7	TGTGCCAGCAGTTTAAATACCGGGACAGGTTCTTCCGAGCAGTACTTC	CASSLNTGTGSSEQYF
TRBD2	TRBV11-3	-	TRBJ2-5	TGTGCCAGCAGCATCGGGACTAGCGGGAGTCTTAGCGAGACCCAGTACTTC	CASSIGTSGSLSETQYF